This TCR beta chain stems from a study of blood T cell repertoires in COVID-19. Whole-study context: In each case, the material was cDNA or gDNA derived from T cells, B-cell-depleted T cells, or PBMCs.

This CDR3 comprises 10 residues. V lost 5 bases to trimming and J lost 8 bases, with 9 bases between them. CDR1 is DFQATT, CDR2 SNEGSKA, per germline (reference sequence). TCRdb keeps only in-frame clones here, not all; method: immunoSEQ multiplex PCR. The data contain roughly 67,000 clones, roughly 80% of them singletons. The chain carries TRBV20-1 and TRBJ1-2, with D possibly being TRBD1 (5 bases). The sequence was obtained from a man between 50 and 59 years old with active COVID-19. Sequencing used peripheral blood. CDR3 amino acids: CSAGGEGYTF. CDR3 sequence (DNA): TGCAGTGCTGGGGGGGAGGGCTACACCTTC.